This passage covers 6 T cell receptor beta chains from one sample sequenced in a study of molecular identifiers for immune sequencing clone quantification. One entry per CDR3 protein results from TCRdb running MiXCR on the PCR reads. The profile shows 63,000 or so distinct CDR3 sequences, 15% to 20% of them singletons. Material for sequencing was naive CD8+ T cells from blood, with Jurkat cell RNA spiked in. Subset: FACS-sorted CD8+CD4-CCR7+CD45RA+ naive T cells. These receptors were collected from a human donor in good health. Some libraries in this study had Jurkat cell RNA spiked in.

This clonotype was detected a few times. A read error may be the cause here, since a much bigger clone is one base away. In nucleotides, the CDR3 is TGTGCCAGCAGCCCTACCGCCGGGACCCCGGCGCATGAGCAGTTCTTC. Amino acids: CASSPTAGTPAHEQFF. The chain is built from TRBV11-2 and TRBJ2-1, with D perhaps matching TRBD1 or TRBD2 (5 bases each). The CDR3 is 16 residues long. Per germline, CDR1 SGHAT and CDR2 FQNNGV. Trimming shortened V by 5 bases and J by 8 bases, and 22 bases separated the two germline ends.

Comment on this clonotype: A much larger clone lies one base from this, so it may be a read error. The CDR3 loop reads CSARDRRERNNERFF. In nucleotides, the CDR3 is TGCAGTGCTAGAGATCGGCGGGAGCGCAACAATGAGCGGTTCTTC. V is TRBV20-1 and J is TRBJ2-1; 7 nucleotides line up with TRBD2. CDR1 and CDR2 from the germline V gene are DFQATT and SNEGSKA (reference sequence). The CDR3 extends over 15 amino acids.

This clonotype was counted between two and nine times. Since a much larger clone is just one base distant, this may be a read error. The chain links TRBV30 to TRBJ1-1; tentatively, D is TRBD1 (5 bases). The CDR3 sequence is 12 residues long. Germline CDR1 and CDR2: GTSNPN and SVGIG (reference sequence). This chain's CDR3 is CTWKWGDTEAFF. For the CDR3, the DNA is TGTACCTGGAAGTGGGGGGACACTGAAGCTTTCTTT. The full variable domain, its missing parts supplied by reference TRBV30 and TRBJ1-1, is SQTIHQWPATLVQPVGSPLSLECTVEGTSNPNLYWYRQAAGRGLQLLFYSVGIGQISSEVPQNLSASRPQDRQFILSSKKLLLSDSGFYLCTWKWGDTEAFFGQGTRLTVV.

The CDR3 spells CATGEQVEQFF. The DNA for the CDR3 is TGTGCCACCGGAGAACAGGTCGAGCAGTTCTTC. The chain couples TRBV10-3 to TRBJ2-1; D is possibly TRBD1 (5 bases). V shed 10 bases and J shed 10 bases, with 14 bases lying between them. Germline assignment: CDR1 ENHRY and CDR2 SYGVKD. The length of the CDR3 is 11 residues.

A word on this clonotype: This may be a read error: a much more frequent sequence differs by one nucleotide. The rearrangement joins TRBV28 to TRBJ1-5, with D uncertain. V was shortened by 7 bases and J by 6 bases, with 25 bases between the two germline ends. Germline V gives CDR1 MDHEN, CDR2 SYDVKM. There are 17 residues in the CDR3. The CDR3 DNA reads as TGTGCCAGCACCCCCGTGGACGGAGGCTATAGGACTCAGCCCCAGCATTTT. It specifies CASTPVDGGYRTQPQHF. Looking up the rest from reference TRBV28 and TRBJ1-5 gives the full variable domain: DVKVTQSSRYLVKRTGEKVFLECVQDMDHENMFWYRQDPGLGLRLIYFSYDVKMKEKGDIPEGYSVSREKKERFSLILESASTNQTSMYLCASTPVDGGYRTQPQHFGDGTRLSIL.

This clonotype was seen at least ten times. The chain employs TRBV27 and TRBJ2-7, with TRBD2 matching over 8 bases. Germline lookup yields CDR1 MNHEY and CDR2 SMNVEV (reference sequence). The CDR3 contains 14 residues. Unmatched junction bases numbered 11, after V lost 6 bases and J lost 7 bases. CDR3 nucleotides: TGTGCCAGCAGGACAGGACTAGCTATCGGGGAGCAGTACTTC. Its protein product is CASRTGLAIGEQYF.